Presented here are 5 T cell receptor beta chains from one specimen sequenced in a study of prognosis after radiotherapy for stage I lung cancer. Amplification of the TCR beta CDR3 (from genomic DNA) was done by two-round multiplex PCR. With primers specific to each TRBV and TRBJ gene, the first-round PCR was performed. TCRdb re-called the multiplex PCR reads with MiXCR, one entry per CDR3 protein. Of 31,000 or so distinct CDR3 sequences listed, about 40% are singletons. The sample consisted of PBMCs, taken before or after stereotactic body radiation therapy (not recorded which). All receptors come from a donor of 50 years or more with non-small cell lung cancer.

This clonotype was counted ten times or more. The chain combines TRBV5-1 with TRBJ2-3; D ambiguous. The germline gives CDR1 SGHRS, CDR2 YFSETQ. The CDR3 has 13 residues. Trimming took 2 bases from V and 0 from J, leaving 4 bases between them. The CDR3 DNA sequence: TGCGCCAGCAGCTTAACTAGCACAGATACGCAGTATTTT. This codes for CASSLTSTDTQYF. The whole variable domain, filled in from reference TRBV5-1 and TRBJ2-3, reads KAGVTQTPRYLIKTRGQQVTLSCSPISGHRSVSWYQQTPGQGLQFLFEYFSETQRNKGNFPGRFSGRQFSNSRSEMNVSTLELGDSALYLCASSLTSTDTQYFGPGTRLTVL.

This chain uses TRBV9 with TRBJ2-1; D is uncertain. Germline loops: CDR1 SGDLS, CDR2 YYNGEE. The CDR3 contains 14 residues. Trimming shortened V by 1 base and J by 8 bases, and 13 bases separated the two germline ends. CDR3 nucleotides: TGTGCCAGCAGCGTACAATACTTAGGCGATGAGCAGTTCTTC. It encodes CASSVQYLGDEQFF.

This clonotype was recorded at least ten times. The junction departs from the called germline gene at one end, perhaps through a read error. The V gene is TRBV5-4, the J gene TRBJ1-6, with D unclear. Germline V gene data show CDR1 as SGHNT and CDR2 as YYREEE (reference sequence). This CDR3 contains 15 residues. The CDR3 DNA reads TGTGCCACCAGCGGGCAGAGCTCCTATAATTCACCCCTCCACTTT. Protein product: CATSGQSSYNSPLHF.

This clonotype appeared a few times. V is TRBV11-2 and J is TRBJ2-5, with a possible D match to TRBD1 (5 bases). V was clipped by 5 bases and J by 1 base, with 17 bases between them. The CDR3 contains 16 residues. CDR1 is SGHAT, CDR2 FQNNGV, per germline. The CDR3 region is CASSRRQCTFQETQYF. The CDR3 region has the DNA TGTGCCAGCAGCCGCCGACAGTGTACCTTCCAAGAGACCCAGTACTTC.

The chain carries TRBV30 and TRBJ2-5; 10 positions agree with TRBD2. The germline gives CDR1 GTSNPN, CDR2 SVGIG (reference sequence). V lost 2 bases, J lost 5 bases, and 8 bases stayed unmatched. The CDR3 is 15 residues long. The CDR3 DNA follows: TGTGCCTGGAGTCCGAAGCGGGGGGGGCGGGAGACCCAGTACTTC. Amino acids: CAWSPKRGGRETQYF.